Shown below are 24 T cell receptor beta chains from a single sample sequenced in a study of shared clonotypes between healthy human individuals. CD8 cells classed as naive were CD45RO-negative and positively selected for CCR7, excluding terminally differentiated effector memory CD45RA+ cells. The protocol was immunoSEQ multiplex PCR, while the TCRdb copy is restricted to in-frame clones and leaves out a portion. Of some 2 million clones in the sample, roughly 95% were seen once. Source material: naive CD8+ T cells sorted from blood. All receptors come from a man between 18 and 35 years old in good health.

This chain links TRBV7-9 with TRBJ1-2; TRBD1 agrees at 7 bases. The trim removed 2 bases at V and 7 bases at J, leaving 10 bases unmatched. Looked up from germline, CDR1 is SEHNR and CDR2 is FQNEAQ (reference sequence). The CDR3 contains 15 residues. CDR3 nucleotides: TGTGCCAGCAGCTTATACGCCGGGACAGATATTGGCTACACCTTC. This gives the protein CASSLYAGTDIGYTF.

A note on this clone: This sample includes further DNA sequences coding for the same CDR3. This rearrangement joins TRBV4-1 to TRBJ2-7; TRBD1 aligns across 7 bases. V shed 2 bases, J shed 0 bases, and the junction held 4 bases outside the gene matches. Germline loops: CDR1 MGHRA, CDR2 YSYEKL. This CDR3 comprises 15 residues. CDR3 amino acids: CASSQTGTDSYEQYF. CDR3 nucleotide sequence: TGCGCCAGCAGCCAAACCGGGACAGACTCCTACGAGCAGTACTTC.

The count of this clone is one. V is TRBV7-9 and J is TRBJ2-3; the D is unclear. The CDR3 covers 15 residues. The ends were cut back, 7 bases at V and 2 bases at J, with 16 bases in the middle. Per germline, CDR1 SEHNR and CDR2 FQNEAQ (reference sequence). The DNA for the CDR3 is TGTGCCAGCACCCTTAGGGTCGGATTCACAGATACGCAGTATTTT. Its translation is CASTLRVGFTDTQYF.

The chain links TRBV9 to TRBJ2-5, with 7 bases that match TRBD2. The CDR3 sequence is 16 residues long. Germline CDR1 and CDR2: SGDLS and YYNGEE. V was pared by 0 bases and J by 1 base, with 6 bases of the junction left unmatched. The DNA for the CDR3 is TGTGCCAGCAGCGTAGAGGAGCGGGGAGTCCAAGAGACCCAGTACTTC. Amino acid sequence: CASSVEERGVQETQYF.

This clone was observed a few times. The chain is built from TRBV10-1 and TRBJ1-1, with 8 nucleotides matching TRBD1. The CDR3 covers 17 residues. Germline V CDR1 and CDR2: WNHNN, SYGVQD (reference sequence). With 5 bases clipped from V and 1 base from J, the junction kept 12 bases outside the gene matches. The CDR3 DNA reads as TGCGCCAGCAGTCAATGGACAGGGCGCGGGACGAACACTGAAGCTTTCTTT. Residues: CASSQWTGRGTNTEAFF.

The rearrangement links TRBV6-1 to TRBJ2-7; D is perhaps TRBD1 (5 bases). The CDR3 is 15 residues long. Germline V gene data show CDR1 as MNHNS and CDR2 as SASEGT. Trimming pared 2 bases from V and 7 bases from J, leaving 18 bases between. CDR3 DNA: TGTGCCAGCAGTGAACTTAAGGGGTCCCATAGGGAGCAGTACTTC. Translated, it gives CASSELKGSHREQYF.

The rearrangement uses TRBV10-3 and TRBJ2-1, with no clear D. CDR1 and CDR2 (germline): ENHRY, SYGVKD. V was pared by 10 bases and J by 6 bases, with 13 bases between. CDR3 length equals 12 residues. CDR3 coding DNA: TGTGCCACCGTGGACCGACCCAATGAGCAGTTCTTC. Amino acid sequence: CATVDRPNEQFF.

This clone was observed a few times. CDR3 nucleotides: TGTGCCAGCAGCTTAGATATGGGACAGGTCCCCTACAATGAGCAGTTCTTC. Its protein product is CASSLDMGQVPYNEQFF. The V gene is TRBV7-2, the J gene TRBJ2-1; the match to TRBD1 covers 8 bases. The germline V gene has CDR1 SGHTA and CDR2 FQGNSA. There are 17 residues in the CDR3. Trimming took 1 base from V and 2 from J; bases not matched to a gene: 7. The whole variable domain, remainder taken from reference TRBV7-2 and TRBJ2-1, is GAGVSQSPSNKVTEKGKDVELRCDPISGHTALYWYRQSLGQGLEFLIYFQGNSAPDKSGLPSDRFSAERTGGSVSTLTIQRTQQEDSAVYLCASSLDMGQVPYNEQFFGPGTRLTVL.

The chain recombines TRBV4-1 with TRBJ2-7; D may be TRBD1 (5 bases). The germline gives CDR1 MGHRA, CDR2 YSYEKL. This CDR3 is 14 amino acids long. V was clipped by 2 bases and J by 4 bases, with 12 bases between them. CDR3 nucleotide sequence: TGCGCCAGCAGCCAACCAGATCCAGGGTACGAGCAGTACTTC. Translation: CASSQPDPGYEQYF.

The table lists this clone with a count of one. V gene TRBV9 combines with J gene TRBJ2-5; either TRBD1 or TRBD2 may supply D (5 bases each). CDR1 is SGDLS and CDR2 is YYNGEE in the germline V gene. The length of the CDR3 is 14 residues. Trimming removed 2 bases at V and 2 bases at J, with 10 bases between. The CDR3 here is CASSVGVLQETQYF. The CDR3 DNA reads as TGTGCCAGCAGCGTGGGGGTTCTACAAGAGACCCAGTACTTC.

The J gene is TRBJ2-1, the V gene TRBV6-5; TRBD2 matches 7 bases. V lost 2 bases, J lost 5 bases, and 9 bases stayed unmatched. This CDR3 has 16 amino acids. Germline V gives CDR1 MNHEY, CDR2 SVGAGI. DNA of the CDR3: TGTGCCAGCAGTTACGGAGGCTGGGGGACTAACAATGAGCAGTTCTTC. It is translated as CASSYGGWGTNNEQFF.

The rearrangement links TRBV2 to TRBJ2-1, with D possibly being TRBD2 (6 bases). Germline V gene sequence: CDR1 SNHLY, CDR2 FYNNEI. Deletions cut 6 bases from V and 0 bases from J, with 12 bases between. This CDR3 has 15 residues. CDR3 bases: TGTGCCAGCAGGATAGCGGAAAGCTCCTACAATGAGCAGTTCTTC. Translation: CASRIAESSYNEQFF.

The chain links TRBV29-1 to TRBJ1-2; 8 bases align to TRBD1. J was trimmed by 3 bases and V by 6 bases; bases with no gene match: 12. The CDR3 has 15 residues. Germline CDR1 SQVTM, CDR2 ANQGSEA. CDR3 sequence reads: CSVPRGQGGDYGYTF. The DNA for the CDR3 is TGCAGCGTGCCTCGCGGACAGGGCGGTGACTATGGCTACACCTTC.

The chain's CDR3 is CASSVNSDISYEQYF. CDR3 nucleotide sequence: TGTGCCAGCAGCGTAAATTCAGACATCTCCTACGAGCAGTACTTC. The chain has TRBV9 and TRBJ2-7; unclear D gene. V dropped 1 base and J dropped 0 bases, with 11 bases sitting between them. The V gene's germline CDR1 is SGDLS and CDR2 YYNGEE. The CDR3 extends over 15 amino acids.

The J gene is TRBJ1-6, the V gene TRBV19; D gene unclear. Germline V gene sequence: CDR1 LNHDA, CDR2 SQIVND (reference sequence). Deletions cut 6 bases from V and 7 bases from J, with 16 bases between. This CDR3 has 15 residues. The CDR3 DNA sequence: TGTGCCAGTAGAGAGGACTCATTGGGCAATTCACCCCTCCACTTT. This codes for CASREDSLGNSPLHF.

This clone appeared a single time. The V call is TRBV5-4, the J call TRBJ2-6; D perhaps matches TRBD1 (6 bases). Trimming removed 3 bases from V and 4 bases from J, with 14 bases in between. The germline V gene has CDR1 SGHNT and CDR2 YYREEE (reference sequence). This CDR3 contains 16 residues. CDR3 sequence: CASSSWDIRGANVLTF. As DNA, the CDR3 is TGTGCCAGCAGCTCCTGGGACATCCGAGGGGCCAACGTCCTGACTTTC.

This CDR3 reads CSVVAGGSDTEAFF. In DNA form, the CDR3 reads TGCAGCGTTGTCGCAGGGGGGTCCGACACTGAAGCTTTCTTT. The chain links TRBV29-1 to TRBJ1-1; 7 bases match TRBD1. The germline CDR1 and CDR2 sequences are SQVTM and ANQGSEA. The CDR3 is 14 residues long. Trimming took 4 bases from V and 3 from J; bases not matched to a gene: 8. Combining the CDR3 with reference TRBV29-1 and TRBJ1-1 gives the whole variable domain SAVISQKPSRDICQRGTSLTIQCQVDSQVTMMFWYRQQPGQSLTLIATANQGSEATYESGFVIDKFPISRPNLTFSTLTVSNMSPEDSSIYLCSVVAGGSDTEAFFGQGTRLTVV.

The rearrangement uses TRBV9 and TRBJ2-6; D gene unclear. This CDR3 is 16 amino acids long. V dropped 2 bases and J dropped 0 bases, with 9 bases sitting between them. The germline CDR1 and CDR2 sequences are SGDLS and YYNGEE. Here the CDR3 DNA reads TGTGCCAGCAGCGTCGCCCGGTCCTCTGGGGCCAACGTCCTGACTTTC. It is translated as CASSVARSSGANVLTF.

The CDR3 DNA is TGCGCCAGCAATGCCGGAATGAACACTGAAGCTTTCTTT. Translating it yields CASNAGMNTEAFF. V is TRBV10-1 and J is TRBJ1-1; D not resolved. Germline CDR1 is WNHNN and CDR2 is SYGVQD (reference sequence). Between the trimmed V and J ends, which lost 7 bases and 0 bases, there was a span of 9 bases. The length of the CDR3 is 13 residues.

This clone was seen more than once but under ten times. This chain links TRBV6-1 with TRBJ1-1, with 7 bases identical to TRBD1. The CDR3 is made up of 14 amino acids. Germline loops: CDR1 MNHNS, CDR2 SASEGT. Unmatched junction bases numbered 11, after V lost 6 bases and J lost 7 bases. The CDR3 is CASRATDRYNEAFF. CDR3 coding DNA: TGTGCCAGCAGGGCAACGGACAGGTACAATGAAGCTTTCTTT.

CDR3 loop: CASSYRTTYEQYF. The CDR3 bases are TGTGCCAGCAGCTATAGGACAACCTACGAGCAGTACTTC. The genes are TRBV11-3 and TRBJ2-7, with D possibly TRBD1 on 5 matching bases. Germline CDR1 and CDR2: SGHNT and YENEEA. V lost 4 bases, J lost 2 bases, and 9 bases lay in between. This CDR3 region has 13 residues.

The V call is TRBV7-9, the J call TRBJ2-1; TRBD2 is a possible D gene (6 bases). V shed 5 bases and J shed 4 bases, with 21 bases lying between them. From germline, CDR1 is SEHNR and CDR2 FQNEAQ (reference sequence). The CDR3 runs 17 residues. The CDR3 is CASSPALPAGSYNEQFF. The CDR3, as DNA: TGTGCCAGCAGCCCAGCCCTCCCTGCGGGATCTTACAATGAGCAGTTCTTC.

This clone occurred once. This chain joins TRBV19 and TRBJ2-2, with D perhaps matching TRBD2 (6 bases). Trimming pared 3 bases from V and 4 bases from J, leaving 12 bases between. The CDR3 sequence is 15 residues long. The germline gives CDR1 LNHDA, CDR2 SQIVND (reference sequence). The CDR3 protein is CASSIEDYRTGELFF. The CDR3 DNA reads TGTGCCAGTAGTATCGAGGACTACCGCACCGGGGAGCTGTTTTTT.

The chain links TRBV27 to TRBJ2-5; no definite D call. This CDR3 has 15 residues. In germline, CDR1 is MNHEY, CDR2 SMNVEV (reference sequence). With 5 bases removed from V and 3 bases from J, the gap between germline ends came to 16 bases. CDR3 in DNA: TGTGCCAGCAGTCCGGACCTCCCCAGCGAAGAGACCCAGTACTTC. This gives the protein CASSPDLPSEETQYF.